One sample yielded the 22 T cell receptor beta chains listed below, sequenced in a study of blood T cell repertoires in COVID-19. Generated by immunoSEQ multiplex PCR, the TCRdb table keeps only in-frame clones and is missing some. The sample records approximately 230,000 clones, around 90% being singletons. Specimen: PBMCs or T cells enriched from blood (not recorded which). The receptors come from a woman in her twenties or thirties with acute COVID-19.

This rearrangement joins TRBV20-1 to TRBJ2-1, with 8 bases lining up with TRBD2. There are 17 residues in the CDR3. CDR1 DFQATT and CDR2 SNEGSKA come from the germline V gene (reference sequence). The ends lost 3 bases at V and 1 base at J; junction bases unmatched: 11. CDR3 amino acids: CSASPSGGPESYNEQFF. The CDR3 DNA reads TGCAGTGCTAGTCCCAGCGGGGGACCCGAGTCCTACAATGAGCAGTTCTTC.

V and J are TRBV6-1 and TRBJ2-1, with D perhaps matching TRBD2 (6 bases). V lost 2 bases and J lost 6, with 8 bases in between. Germline lookup yields CDR1 MNHNS and CDR2 SASEGT. The CDR3 loop spans 13 amino acids. The CDR3 loop is CASSEWDFNEQFF. The CDR3 coding sequence is TGTGCCAGCAGTGAATGGGACTTCAATGAGCAGTTCTTC.

The J gene is TRBJ1-5, the V gene TRBV3-1 (or the pseudogene TRBV3-2), with D tentatively TRBD1 (5 bases). The V end lost 1 base, the J end lost 2 bases, and 6 bases lay between the germline ends. In germline, CDR1 is LGHDT, CDR2 YNNKEL (reference sequence). This CDR3 is 14 amino acids long. The CDR3 here is CASSQAQGNQPQHF. The CDR3 DNA reads TGTGCCAGCAGCCAAGCACAGGGCAATCAGCCCCAGCATTTT.

The genes are TRBV5-1 and TRBJ1-4, with 9 bases aligning to TRBD1. Germline CDR1 reads SGHRS; CDR2 reads YFSETQ. The V and J ends lost 4 bases and 2 bases, in that order; junction bases with no gene match: 3. The CDR3 runs 15 residues. Here the CDR3 reads CASSLGTGTNEKLFF. The CDR3 DNA follows: TGCGCCAGCAGCCTCGGGACAGGGACTAATGAAAAACTGTTTTTT.

This rearrangement joins TRBV10-2 to TRBJ1-1; 7 nucleotides align to TRBD1. The CDR3 loop spans 13 amino acids. With V trimmed by 3 bases and J by 3 bases, 1 base remained unmatched. Looked up from germline, CDR1 is WSHSY and CDR2 is SAAADI. DNA of the CDR3: TGCGCCAGCAGTGAACAGGGGCACACTGAAGCTTTCTTT. Translation gives CASSEQGHTEAFF.

This chain connects TRBV5-1 to TRBJ1-2; TRBD1 aligns across 9 bases. This CDR3 spans 17 amino acids. J lost 4 bases, V lost 4 bases, and 14 bases had no gene match. Germline V CDR1 and CDR2: SGHRS, YFSETQ. The CDR3 DNA sequence: TGCGCCAGCAGCGGCCCCGGGACAGGGATACAAAGCTATGGCTACACCTTC. It encodes CASSGPGTGIQSYGYTF.

The chain joins TRBV6-5 to TRBJ2-3, with D maybe TRBD2 (7 bases). This CDR3 is built from 12 residues. The V end lost 10 bases, the J end lost 7 bases, and 15 bases lay between the germline ends. Germline V CDR1 and CDR2: MNHEY, SVGAGI. The CDR3 sequence is CATGGGTNTQYF. For the CDR3, the DNA is TGTGCCACGGGGGGCGGGACGAATACGCAGTATTTT.

The chain joins TRBV5-1 to TRBJ2-7; 7 nucleotides match TRBD2. Germline loops: CDR1 SGHRS, CDR2 YFSETQ. This CDR3 region has 14 residues. V shed 4 bases, J shed 3 bases, and the junction held 7 bases outside the gene matches. CDR3 DNA sequence: TGCGCCAGCAGCCCTAGCGGTGGTGACTACGAGCAGTACTTC. Amino acid sequence: CASSPSGGDYEQYF.

This clone was recorded only once. The V gene is TRBV19, the J gene TRBJ1-2; TRBD1 matches 10 bases. V gave up 9 bases and J gave up 2 bases; unmatched junction bases: 9. This CDR3 comprises 15 residues. CDR1 LNHDA and CDR2 SQIVND come from the germline V gene (reference sequence). The CDR3 sequence is CASNTGQGVNYGYTF. The CDR3 nucleotides read TGTGCCAGCAATACCGGACAGGGGGTCAACTATGGCTACACCTTC. The variable domain in full, completed from reference TRBV19 and TRBJ1-2, reads DGGITQSPKYLFRKEGQNVTLSCEQNLNHDAMYWYRQDPGQGLRLIYYSQIVNDFQKGDIAEGYSVSREKKESFPLTVTSAQKNPTAFYLCASNTGQGVNYGYTFGSGTRLTVV.

V and J are TRBV27 and TRBJ2-1; D is perhaps TRBD2 (5 bases). There are 13 residues in the CDR3. V shed 7 bases and J shed 3 bases, with 10 bases lying between them. Looked up from germline, CDR1 is MNHEY and CDR2 is SMNVEV (reference sequence). The CDR3 coding sequence is TGTGCCAGCAAGGGCGGGTACTACAATGAGCAGTTCTTC. Translated, it gives CASKGGYYNEQFF.

The chain recombines TRBV6-5 with TRBJ1-3; D gene unclear. The V end lost 7 bases, the J end lost 4 bases, and 11 bases lay between the germline ends. The CDR3 spans 13 residues. Germline V gene sequence: CDR1 MNHEY, CDR2 SVGAGI. CDR3 loop: CASTREFGNTIYF. Written as DNA, the CDR3 is TGTGCCAGCACACGGGAATTCGGAAACACCATATATTTT.

The chain employs TRBV11-2 and TRBJ2-5; the D is unclear. The CDR3 consists of 11 residues. Germline CDR1 reads SGHAT; CDR2 reads FQNNGV. Trimming removed 5 bases at V and 7 bases at J, with 8 bases between. The CDR3: CASSGLGTQYF. CDR3 DNA: TGTGCCAGCAGCGGCCTTGGGACCCAGTACTTC.

The gene calls are TRBV29-1 and TRBJ1-1, with TRBD1 matching over 7 bases. Germline CDR1 and CDR2: SQVTM and ANQGSEA. The CDR3 totals 14 residues. Germline trimming cut 5 bases from V and 3 bases from J; bases unmatched to any gene: 9. The DNA for the CDR3 is TGCAGCGTTTCGACAGGGACGGTGTACACTGAAGCTTTCTTT. It codes for CSVSTGTVYTEAFF.

CDR3: CASSLSGLAGEAYEQYF. In DNA form, the CDR3 reads TGCGCCAGCAGCCTTTCGGGACTAGCGGGAGAGGCCTACGAGCAGTACTTC. This sequence joins TRBV4-1 and TRBJ2-7; TRBD2 aligns across 14 bases. After removal of 4 bases from V and 2 bases from J, the junction contained 7 bases not matched to a gene. Germline V lookup: CDR1 MGHRA, CDR2 YSYEKL. CDR3 size: 17 residues.

The J gene is TRBJ1-3, the V gene TRBV15, with TRBD1 as a possible D gene (6 bases). CDR3 length equals 15 residues. V lost 2 bases to trimming and J lost 4 bases, with 12 bases between them. Germline V gene data show CDR1 as LNHNV and CDR2 as YYDKDF (reference sequence). The CDR3 loop reads CATSRLTGQGNTIYF. The DNA of the CDR3 is TGTGCCACCAGCAGACTAACAGGGCAAGGAAACACCATATATTTT.

CDR3 in DNA: TGTGCCAGCAGTTTCGGGGCGGGGGACTACCCTTTCTACGAGCAGTACTTC. This codes for CASSFGAGDYPFYEQYF. The chain is built from TRBV21-1 and TRBJ2-7; TRBD2 was called by the table and not checked on the DNA. TRBV21-1 is an annotated pseudogene. CDR3 size: 17 residues.

This chain links TRBV6-5 with TRBJ1-3; D gene uncertain. V dropped 2 bases and J dropped 0 bases, with 8 bases sitting between them. This CDR3 region has 15 residues. In germline, CDR1 is MNHEY, CDR2 SVGAGI. The CDR3 DNA follows: TGTGCCAGCAGTTACAATTCGGTCTCTGGAAACACCATATATTTT. As protein: CASSYNSVSGNTIYF.

The chain is built from TRBV19 and TRBJ1-3; weak D call: TRBD1 (6 bases). The CDR3 is made up of 16 amino acids. Trimming took 7 bases from V and 0 from J, leaving 16 bases between them. The V gene's germline CDR1 is LNHDA and CDR2 SQIVND (reference sequence). CDR3 sequence (DNA): TGTGCCAGTACCGGGCAGGGGACGACCTCTGGAAACACCATATATTTT. This encodes CASTGQGTTSGNTIYF. Variable domain in full (rest from reference TRBV19 and TRBJ1-3): DGGITQSPKYLFRKEGQNVTLSCEQNLNHDAMYWYRQDPGQGLRLIYYSQIVNDFQKGDIAEGYSVSREKKESFPLTVTSAQKNPTAFYLCASTGQGTTSGNTIYFGEGSWLTVV.

This chain links TRBV27 with TRBJ2-7; perhaps TRBD1 as D (6 bases). The CDR3 is 15 amino acids. V was shortened by 6 bases and J by 5 bases, with 20 bases between the two germline ends. CDR1 is MNHEY and CDR2 is SMNVEV in the germline V gene (reference sequence). This CDR3 is CASSQRGTPGHEQYF. Here the CDR3 DNA reads TGTGCCAGCAGCCAAAGGGGGACACCCGGCCACGAGCAGTACTTC.

The chain carries TRBV4-1 and TRBJ1-2; 9 bases line up with TRBD1. Germline CDR1 and CDR2: MGHRA and YSYEKL. This CDR3 contains 15 residues. J was trimmed by 6 bases and V by 4 bases; bases with no gene match: 9. This CDR3 reads CASSLIPTGGNGYTF. DNA for the CDR3: TGCGCCAGCAGCCTCATACCCACAGGGGGCAATGGCTACACCTTC.

This CDR3 reads CATSPGTGNTGELFF. In DNA form, the CDR3 reads TGTGCGACTAGCCCCGGGACAGGGAACACCGGGGAGCTGTTTTTT. This chain connects TRBV6-5 to TRBJ2-2, with D tentatively TRBD1 (8 bases). The CDR3 is 15 residues long. Germline-derived CDR1 and CDR2 are MNHEY and SVGAGI.

The chain recombines TRBV29-1 with TRBJ2-7, with D perhaps TRBD1 (5 bases). Germline V gene sequence: CDR1 SQVTM, CDR2 ANQGSEA. V was trimmed by 4 bases and J by 6 bases, leaving 7 bases between them. The CDR3 sequence is 10 residues long. The CDR3 loop is CSVVQGEQYF. As DNA, the CDR3 is TGCAGCGTTGTTCAGGGCGAGCAGTACTTC.